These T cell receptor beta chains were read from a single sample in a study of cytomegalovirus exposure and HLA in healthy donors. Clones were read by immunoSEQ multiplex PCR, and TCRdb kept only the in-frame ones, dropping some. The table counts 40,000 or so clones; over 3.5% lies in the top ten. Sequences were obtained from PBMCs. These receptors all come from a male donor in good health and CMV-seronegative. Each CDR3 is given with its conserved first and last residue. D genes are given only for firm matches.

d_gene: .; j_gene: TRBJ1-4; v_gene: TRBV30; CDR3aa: CAWRRGRLNEKLFF; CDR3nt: TGTGCCTGGCGAAGGGGCAGGCTTAATGAAAAACTGTTTTTT
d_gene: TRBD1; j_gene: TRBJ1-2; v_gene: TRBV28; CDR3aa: CASSLGQGLGYTF; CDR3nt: TGTGCCAGCAGTTTGGGACAGGGTCTTGGCTACACCTTC
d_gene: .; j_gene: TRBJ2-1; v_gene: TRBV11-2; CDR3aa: CASSLVPHGEQFF; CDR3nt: TGTGCCAGCAGCTTAGTCCCCCACGGGGAGCAGTTCTTC
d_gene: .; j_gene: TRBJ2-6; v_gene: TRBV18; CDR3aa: CASSPPRSGANVLTF; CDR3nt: TGTGCCAGCTCACCACCCCGCTCTGGGGCCAACGTCCTGACTTTC
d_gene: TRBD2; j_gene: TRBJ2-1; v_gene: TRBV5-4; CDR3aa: CASSPGTSSNNEQFF; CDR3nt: TGTGCCAGCAGTCCCGGGACTAGCAGTAACAATGAGCAGTTCTTC
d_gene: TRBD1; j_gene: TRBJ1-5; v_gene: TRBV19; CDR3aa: CASSIDRIQGYGNQPQHF; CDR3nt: TGTGCCAGTAGTATAGATAGAATACAGGGGTATGGCAATCAGCCCCAGCATTTT
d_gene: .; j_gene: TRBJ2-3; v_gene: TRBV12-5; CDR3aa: CASGSGSRAGITDTQYF; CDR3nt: TGTGCTAGTGGTTCTGGGTCGCGGGCTGGTATCACAGATACGCAGTATTTT
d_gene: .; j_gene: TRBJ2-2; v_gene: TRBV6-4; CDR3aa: CASRDTGKGELFF; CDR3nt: TGTGCCAGCAGGGACACGGGAAAGGGGGAGCTGTTTTTT
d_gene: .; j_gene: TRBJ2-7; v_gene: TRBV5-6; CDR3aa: CASSPRQGGEQYF; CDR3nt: TGTGCCAGCAGCCCACGACAGGGAGGCGAGCAGTACTTC
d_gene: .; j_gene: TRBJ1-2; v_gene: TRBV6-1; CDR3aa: CASTERTPASSYTF; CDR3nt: TGTGCCAGCACCGAAAGGACACCGGCAAGCAGCTACACCTTC
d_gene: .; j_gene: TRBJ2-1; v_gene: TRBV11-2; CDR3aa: CASSLVDEQFF; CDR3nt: TGTGCCAGCAGCTTAGTCGATGAGCAGTTCTTC
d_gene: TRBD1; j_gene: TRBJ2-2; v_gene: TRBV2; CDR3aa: CASSRDRTNTGELFF; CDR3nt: TGTGCCAGCAGTCGGGACAGGACGAACACCGGGGAGCTGTTTTTT
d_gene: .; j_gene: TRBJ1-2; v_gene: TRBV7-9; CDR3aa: CASSLSNRKDYGYTF; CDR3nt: TGTGCCAGCAGCTTAAGTAACAGGAAGGACTATGGCTACACCTTC
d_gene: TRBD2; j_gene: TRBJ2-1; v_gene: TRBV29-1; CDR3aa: CSVEDLAQAGVYNEQFF; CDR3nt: TGCAGCGTTGAAGACTTAGCACAAGCGGGGGTGTACAATGAGCAGTTCTTC
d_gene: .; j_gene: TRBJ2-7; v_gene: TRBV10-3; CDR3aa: CAISESIQGSDEQYF; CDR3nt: TGTGCCATCAGTGAGTCGATCCAGGGGTCCGACGAGCAGTACTTC
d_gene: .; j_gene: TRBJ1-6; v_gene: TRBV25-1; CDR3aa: CASSEGGWDNSPLHF; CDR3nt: TGTGCCAGCAGTGAAGGGGGCTGGGATAATTCACCCCTCCACTTT
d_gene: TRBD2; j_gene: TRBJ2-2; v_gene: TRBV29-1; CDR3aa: CSGREGTKHTGELFF; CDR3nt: TGCAGCGGGAGGGAAGGGACTAAACACACCGGGGAGCTGTTTTTT
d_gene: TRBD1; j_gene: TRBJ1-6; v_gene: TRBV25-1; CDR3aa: CASARDRDSPLHF; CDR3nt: TGTGCCAGCGCCAGGGACAGGGACTCACCCCTCCACTTT
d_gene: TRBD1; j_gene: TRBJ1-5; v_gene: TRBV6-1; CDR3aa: CASMDRAYSNQPQHF; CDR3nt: TGTGCCAGCATGGACAGGGCTTATAGCAATCAGCCCCAGCATTTT
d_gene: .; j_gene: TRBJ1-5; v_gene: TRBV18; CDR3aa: CASSLGTAREGEPQHF; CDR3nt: TGTGCCAGCTCACTGGGGACTGCCAGGGAAGGGGAGCCCCAGCATTTT
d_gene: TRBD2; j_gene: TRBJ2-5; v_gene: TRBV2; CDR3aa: CASSARAGGQETQYF; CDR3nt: TGTGCCAGCAGTGCGCGTGCGGGGGGGCAAGAGACCCAGTACTTC
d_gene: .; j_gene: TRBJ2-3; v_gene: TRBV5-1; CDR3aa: CASSLGGRTDTQYF; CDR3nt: TGCGCCAGCAGCTTGGGTGGCCGCACAGATACGCAGTATTTT
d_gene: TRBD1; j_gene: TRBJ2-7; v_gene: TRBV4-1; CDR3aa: CASSQEPGQGYEQYF; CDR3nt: TGCGCCAGCAGCCAAGAACCAGGACAGGGCTACGAGCAGTACTTC
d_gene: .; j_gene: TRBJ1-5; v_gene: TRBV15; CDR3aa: CATSSNPTGYSNQPQHF; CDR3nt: TGTGCCACCAGCTCCAACCCGACAGGTTATAGCAATCAGCCCCAGCATTTT
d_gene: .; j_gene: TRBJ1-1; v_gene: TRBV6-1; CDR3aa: CASSEMEGWNTEAFF; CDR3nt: TGTGCCAGCAGTGAAATGGAGGGCTGGAACACTGAAGCTTTCTTT
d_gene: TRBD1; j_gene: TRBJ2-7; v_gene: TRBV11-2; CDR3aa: CASSGDRGSYEQYF; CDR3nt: TGTGCCAGCAGCGGGGACAGGGGTTCCTACGAGCAGTACTTC
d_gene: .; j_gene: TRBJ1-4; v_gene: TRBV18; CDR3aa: CASSPGRGLNEKLFF; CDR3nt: TGTGCCAGCTCACCCGGACGGGGTCTAAATGAAAAACTGTTTTTT
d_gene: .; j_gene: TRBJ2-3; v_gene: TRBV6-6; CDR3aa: CASGYSGSGTDTQYF; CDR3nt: TGTGCCAGCGGCTATAGCGGCTCCGGCACAGATACGCAGTATTTT
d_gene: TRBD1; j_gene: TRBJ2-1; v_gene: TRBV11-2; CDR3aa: CASSLTGTGYNEQFF; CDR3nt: TGTGCCAGCAGCTTAACCGGGACAGGGTACAATGAGCAGTTCTTC
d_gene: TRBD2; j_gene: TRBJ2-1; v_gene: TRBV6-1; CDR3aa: CAGGTSIFGEQFF; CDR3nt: TGTGCCGGTGGGACTAGCATTTTCGGTGAGCAGTTCTTC
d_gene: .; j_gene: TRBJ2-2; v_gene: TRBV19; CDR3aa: CASSSAAAPSIGELFF; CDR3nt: TGTGCCAGTAGTTCCGCGGCGGCCCCGAGTATCGGGGAGCTGTTTTTT
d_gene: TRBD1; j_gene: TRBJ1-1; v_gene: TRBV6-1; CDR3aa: CASRKDGQGNTEAFF; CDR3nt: TGTGCCAGCAGGAAGGATGGACAGGGTAACACTGAAGCTTTCTTT
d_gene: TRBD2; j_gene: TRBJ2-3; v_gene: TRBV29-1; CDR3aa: CSVVLGGGSTDTQYF; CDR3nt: TGCAGCGTCGTCCTTGGCGGGGGAAGCACAGATACGCAGTATTTT
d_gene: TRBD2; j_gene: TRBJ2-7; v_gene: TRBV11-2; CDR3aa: CASSLAGGTSSYEQYF; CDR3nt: TGTGCCAGCAGCTTAGCGGGGGGAACAAGCTCCTACGAGCAGTACTTC
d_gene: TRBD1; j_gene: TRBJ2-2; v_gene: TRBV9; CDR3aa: CASSATGTGFGTGELFF; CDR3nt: TGTGCCAGCAGCGCAACCGGGACAGGGTTTGGCACCGGGGAGCTGTTTTTT
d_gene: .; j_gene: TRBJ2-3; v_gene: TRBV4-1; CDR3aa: CASSQAYRRGSTDTQYF; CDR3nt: TGCGCCAGCAGCCAAGCTTATCGCAGGGGAAGCACAGATACGCAGTATTTT
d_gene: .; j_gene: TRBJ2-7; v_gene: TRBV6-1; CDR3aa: CASSEGGAYEQYF; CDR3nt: TGTGCCAGCAGTGAAGGCGGCGCCTACGAGCAGTACTTC
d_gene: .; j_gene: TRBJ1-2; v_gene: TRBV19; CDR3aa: CASSFSVYGYTF; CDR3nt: TGTGCCAGTAGTTTTAGCGTCTATGGCTACACCTTC
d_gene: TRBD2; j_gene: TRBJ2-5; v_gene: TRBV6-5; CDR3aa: CASSYLGLGETQYF; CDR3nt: TGTGCCAGCAGTTATCTGGGACTAGGGGAGACCCAGTACTTC
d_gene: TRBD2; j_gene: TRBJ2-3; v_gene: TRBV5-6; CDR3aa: CASRRRLAGAMTDTQYF; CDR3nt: TGTGCCAGCAGAAGGAGGCTAGCGGGGGCCATGACAGATACGCAGTATTTT
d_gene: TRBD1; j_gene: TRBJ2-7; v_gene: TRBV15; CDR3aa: CATSTPPGTGGTYEQYF; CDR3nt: TGTGCCACCAGCACCCCCCCCGGGACAGGGGGCACCTACGAGCAGTACTTC
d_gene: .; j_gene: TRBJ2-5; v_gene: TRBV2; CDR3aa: CASSEMGPKETQYF; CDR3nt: TGTGCCAGCAGTGAAATGGGGCCTAAAGAGACCCAGTACTTC
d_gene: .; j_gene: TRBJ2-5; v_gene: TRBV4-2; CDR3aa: CASSPYQGSETQYF; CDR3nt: TGTGCCAGCAGCCCTTATCAGGGTTCCGAGACCCAGTACTTC
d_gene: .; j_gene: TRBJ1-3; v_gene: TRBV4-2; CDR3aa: CASSQAYSGNTIYF; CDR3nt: TGTGCCAGCAGCCAAGCTTACTCTGGAAACACCATATATTTT
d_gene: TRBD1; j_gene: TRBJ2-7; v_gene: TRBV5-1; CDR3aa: CASSLNPDRDTYEQYF; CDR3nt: TGCGCCAGCAGCTTGAATCCGGACAGGGATACCTACGAGCAGTACTTC
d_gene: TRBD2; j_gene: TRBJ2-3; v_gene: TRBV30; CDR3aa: CAWSGTSVYTDTQYF; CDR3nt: TGTGCCTGGAGTGGGACTAGCGTGTACACAGATACGCAGTATTTT
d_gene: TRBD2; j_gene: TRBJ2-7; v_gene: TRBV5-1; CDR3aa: CASSRAGGSREQYF; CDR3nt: TGCGCCAGCAGCCGAGCCGGGGGGAGCCGAGAGCAGTACTTC
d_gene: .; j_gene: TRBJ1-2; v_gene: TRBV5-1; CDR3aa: CASSLGQSPDGYTF; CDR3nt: TGCGCCAGCAGCTTAGGACAGTCCCCTGATGGCTACACCTTC
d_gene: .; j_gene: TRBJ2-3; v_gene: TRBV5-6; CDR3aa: CASSLLGEARGAGDTQYF; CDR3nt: TGTGCCAGCAGCTTGTTAGGGGAGGCCAGGGGGGCAGGGGATACGCAGTATTTT
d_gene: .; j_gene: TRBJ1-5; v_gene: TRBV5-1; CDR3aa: CASSPTASNQPQHF; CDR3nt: TGCGCCAGCAGCCCGACAGCTAGCAATCAGCCCCAGCATTTT
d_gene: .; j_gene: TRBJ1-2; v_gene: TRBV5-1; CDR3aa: CASSLDLSANGYTF; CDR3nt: TGCGCCAGCAGCTTGGATTTGAGCGCGAATGGCTACACCTTC
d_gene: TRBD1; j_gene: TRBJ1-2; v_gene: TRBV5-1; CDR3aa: CASSYRTGDDYTF; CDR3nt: TGCGCCAGCAGCTATCGGACAGGGGATGACTACACCTTC
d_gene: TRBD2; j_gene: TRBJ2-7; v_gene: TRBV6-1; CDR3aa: CASSVSSGGVREQYF; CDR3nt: TGTGCCAGCAGTGTGTCTAGCGGGGGGGTCCGCGAGCAGTACTTC
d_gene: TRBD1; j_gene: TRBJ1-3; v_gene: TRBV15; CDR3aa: CATSRDRGISGNTIYF; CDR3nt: TGTGCCACCAGCAGGGACAGGGGGATCTCTGGAAACACCATATATTTT
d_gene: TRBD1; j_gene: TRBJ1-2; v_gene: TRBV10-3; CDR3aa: CAITNSQGAGYTF; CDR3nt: TGTGCCATCACAAATTCACAGGGGGCGGGCTACACCTTC
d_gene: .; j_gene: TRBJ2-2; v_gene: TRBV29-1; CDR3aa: CSVGTLRGGELFF; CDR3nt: TGCAGCGTTGGGACTCTCAGGGGCGGGGAGCTGTTTTTT
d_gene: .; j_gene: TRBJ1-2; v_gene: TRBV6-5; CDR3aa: CASSLQGNYGYTF; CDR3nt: TGTGCCAGCAGTTTACAGGGAAACTATGGCTACACCTTC